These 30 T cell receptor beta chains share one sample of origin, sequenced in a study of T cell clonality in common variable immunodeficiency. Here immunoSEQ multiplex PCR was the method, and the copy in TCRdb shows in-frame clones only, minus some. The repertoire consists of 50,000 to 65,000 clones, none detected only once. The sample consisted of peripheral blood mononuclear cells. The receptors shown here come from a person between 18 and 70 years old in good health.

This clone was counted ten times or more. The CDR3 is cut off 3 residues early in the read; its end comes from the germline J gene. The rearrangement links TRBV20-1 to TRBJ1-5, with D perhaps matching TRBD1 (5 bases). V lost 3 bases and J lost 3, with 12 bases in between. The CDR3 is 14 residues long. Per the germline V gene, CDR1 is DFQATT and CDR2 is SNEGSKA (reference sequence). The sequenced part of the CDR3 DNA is TGCAGTGCTAGTGAGGGGAGGGTCAATCAGCCC. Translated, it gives CSASEGRVNQP. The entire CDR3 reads CSASEGRVNQPQHF.

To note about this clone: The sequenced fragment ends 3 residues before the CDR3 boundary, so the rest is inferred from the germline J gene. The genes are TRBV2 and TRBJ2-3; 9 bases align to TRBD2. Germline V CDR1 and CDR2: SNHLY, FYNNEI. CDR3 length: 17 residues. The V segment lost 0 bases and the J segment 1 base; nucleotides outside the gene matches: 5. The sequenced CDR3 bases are TGTGCCAGCAGTGAAGCGCGGGGGGGGCCCCGCACAGATACG. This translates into CASSEARGGPRTDT. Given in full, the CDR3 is CASSEARGGPRTDTQYF.

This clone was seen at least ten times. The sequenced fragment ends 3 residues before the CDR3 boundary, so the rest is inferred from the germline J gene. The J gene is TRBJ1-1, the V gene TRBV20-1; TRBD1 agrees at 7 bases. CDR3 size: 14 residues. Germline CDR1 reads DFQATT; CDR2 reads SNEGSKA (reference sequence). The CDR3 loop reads CSAGNRRTGLGAFF. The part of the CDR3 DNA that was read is TGCAGTGCCGGAAACCGACGGACAGGCCTTGGA.

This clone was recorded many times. The sequenced part of the CDR3 DNA is TGCGCCAGCAGAGTGGGGGCAGCAGATTCACCG. This sequence encodes CASRVGAADSP. The entire CDR3 is CASRVGAADSPLFF. The chain employs TRBV5-1 and TRBJ2-2, with TRBD1 as a possible D gene (6 bases). The DNA ends 3 residues before the CDR3 does, and the rest of the CDR3 is filled in from the germline J gene. Germline-derived CDR1 and CDR2 are SGHRS and YFSETQ. The CDR3 runs to 14 residues.

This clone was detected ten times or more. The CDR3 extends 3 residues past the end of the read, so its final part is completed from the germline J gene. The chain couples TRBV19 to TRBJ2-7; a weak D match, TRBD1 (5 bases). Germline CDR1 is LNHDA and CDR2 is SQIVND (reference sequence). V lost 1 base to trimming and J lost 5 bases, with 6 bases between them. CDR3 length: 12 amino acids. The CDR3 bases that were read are TGTGCCAGTAGTATAGGGGGCGACGAG. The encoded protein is CASSIGGDE. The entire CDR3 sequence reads CASSIGGDEQYF.

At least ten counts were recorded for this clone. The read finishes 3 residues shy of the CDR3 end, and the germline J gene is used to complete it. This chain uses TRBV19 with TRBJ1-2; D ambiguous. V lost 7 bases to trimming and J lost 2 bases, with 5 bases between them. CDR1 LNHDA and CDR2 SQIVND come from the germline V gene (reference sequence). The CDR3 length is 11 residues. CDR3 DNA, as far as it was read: TGTGCCAGTATGGCAAACTATGGC. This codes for CASMANYG. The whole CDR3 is CASMANYGYTF.

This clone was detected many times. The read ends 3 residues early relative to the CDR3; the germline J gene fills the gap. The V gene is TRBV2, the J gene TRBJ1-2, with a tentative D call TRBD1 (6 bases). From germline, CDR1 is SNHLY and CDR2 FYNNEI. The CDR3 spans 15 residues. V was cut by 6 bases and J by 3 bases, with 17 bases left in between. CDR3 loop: CASRSTGLGDYGYTF. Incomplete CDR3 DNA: TGTGCCAGCAGATCGACAGGTTTGGGGGACTATGGC.

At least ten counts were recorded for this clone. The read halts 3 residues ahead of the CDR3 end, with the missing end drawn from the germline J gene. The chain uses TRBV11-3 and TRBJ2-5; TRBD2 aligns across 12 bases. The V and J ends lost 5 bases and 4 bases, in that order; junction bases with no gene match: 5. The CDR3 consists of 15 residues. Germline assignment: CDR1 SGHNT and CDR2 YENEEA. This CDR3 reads CASSPSGGDGETQYF. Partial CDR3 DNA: TGTGCCAGCAGCCCTAGCGGGGGGGACGGAGAGACC.

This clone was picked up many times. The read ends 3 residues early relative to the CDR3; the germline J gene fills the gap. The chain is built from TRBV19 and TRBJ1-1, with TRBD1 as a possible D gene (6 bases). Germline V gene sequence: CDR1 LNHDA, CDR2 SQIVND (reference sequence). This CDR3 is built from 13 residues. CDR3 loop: CASYSPQGYQAFF. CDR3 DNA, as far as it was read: TGTGCCAGCTACAGCCCTCAGGGGTACCAA.

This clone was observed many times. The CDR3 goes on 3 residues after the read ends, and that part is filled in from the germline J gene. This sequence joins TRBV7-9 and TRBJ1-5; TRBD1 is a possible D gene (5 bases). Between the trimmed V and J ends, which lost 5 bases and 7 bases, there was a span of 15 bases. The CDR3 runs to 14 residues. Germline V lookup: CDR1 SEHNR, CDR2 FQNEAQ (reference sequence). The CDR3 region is CASSPAGGGQPQHF. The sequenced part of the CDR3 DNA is TGTGCCAGCAGCCCCGCCGGGGGGGGACAGCCC.

The CDR3 sequence: CASSPGLEETQYF. CDR3 DNA (partial): TGTGCCAGCAGCCCCGGACTAGAAGAGACC. The chain has TRBV11-2 and TRBJ2-5; TRBD2 matches at 7 bases. The read terminates 3 residues ahead of where the CDR3 ends, so the germline J gene completes it. The junction had 3 bases not matched to a gene; V was cut back by 5 bases and J by 3 bases. Germline V gene data show CDR1 as SGHAT and CDR2 as FQNNGV. CDR3 length equals 13 residues.

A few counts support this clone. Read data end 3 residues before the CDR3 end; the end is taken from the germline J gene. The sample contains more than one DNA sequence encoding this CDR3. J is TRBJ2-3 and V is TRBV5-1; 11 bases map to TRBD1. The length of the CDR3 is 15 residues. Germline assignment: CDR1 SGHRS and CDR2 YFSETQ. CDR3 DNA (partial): TGCGCCAGCAGCTTGGGGACAGGGGGCAATCAGCCG. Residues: CASSLGTGGNQP. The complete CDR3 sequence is CASSLGTGGNQPQYF. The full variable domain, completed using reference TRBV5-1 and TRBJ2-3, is KAGVTQTPRYLIKTRGQQVTLSCSPISGHRSVSWYQQTPGQGLQFLFEYFSETQRNKGNFPGRFSGRQFSNSRSEMNVSTLELGDSALYLCASSLGTGGNQPQYFGPGTRLTVL.

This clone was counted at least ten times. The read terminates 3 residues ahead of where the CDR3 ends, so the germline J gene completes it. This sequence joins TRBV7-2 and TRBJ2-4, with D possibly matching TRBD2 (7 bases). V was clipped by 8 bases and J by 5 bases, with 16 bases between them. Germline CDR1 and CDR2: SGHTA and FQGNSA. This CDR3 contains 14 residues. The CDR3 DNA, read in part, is TGTGCCAGCCAAAAGGGGGGGTTCCAAAACATT. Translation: CASQKGGFQNI. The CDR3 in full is CASQKGGFQNIQYF.

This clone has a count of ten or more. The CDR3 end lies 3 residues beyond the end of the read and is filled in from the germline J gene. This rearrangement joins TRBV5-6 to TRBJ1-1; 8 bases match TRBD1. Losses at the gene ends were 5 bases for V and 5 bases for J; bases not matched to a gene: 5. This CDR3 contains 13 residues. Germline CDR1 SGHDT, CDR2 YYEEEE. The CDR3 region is CASSTDRDTEAFF. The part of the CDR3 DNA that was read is TGTGCCAGCAGTACGGACAGGGATACTGAA. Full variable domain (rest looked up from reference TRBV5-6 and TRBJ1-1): DAGVTQSPTHLIKTRGQQVTLRCSPKSGHDTVSWYQQALGQGPQFIFQYYEEEERQRGNFPDRFSGHQFPNYSSELNVNALLLGDSALYLCASSTDRDTEAFFGQGTRLTVV.

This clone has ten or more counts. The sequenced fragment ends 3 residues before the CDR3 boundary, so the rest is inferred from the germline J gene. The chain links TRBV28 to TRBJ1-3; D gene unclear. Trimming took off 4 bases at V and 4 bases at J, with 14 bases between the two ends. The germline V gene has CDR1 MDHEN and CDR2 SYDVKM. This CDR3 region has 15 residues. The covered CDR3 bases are TGTGCCAGCAGTTCTGCGGGTTTGGGGGGAAACACC. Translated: CASSSAGLGGNT. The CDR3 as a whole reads CASSSAGLGGNTIYF.

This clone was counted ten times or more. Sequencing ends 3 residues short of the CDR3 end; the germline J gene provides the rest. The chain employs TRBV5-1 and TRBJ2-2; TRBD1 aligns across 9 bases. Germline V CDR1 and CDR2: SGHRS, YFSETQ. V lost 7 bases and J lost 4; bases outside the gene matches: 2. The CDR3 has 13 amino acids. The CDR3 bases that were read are TGCGCCAGCGGACAGGGGAGCACCGGGGAG. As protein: CASGQGSTGE. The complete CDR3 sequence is CASGQGSTGELFF.

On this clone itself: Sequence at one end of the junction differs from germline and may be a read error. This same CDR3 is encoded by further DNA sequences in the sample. The part of the CDR3 DNA that was read is TGTGCCTGGAGTAGCCCCAGGAGGGCAGCGGCTGGAAACACA. It translates to CAWSSPRRAAAGNT. The complete CDR3 reads CAWSSPRRAAAGNTIYF. The gene calls are TRBV30 and TRBJ1-3; D uncertain. Read coverage stops 3 residues before the CDR3 terminus; the germline J gene supplies the remainder. CDR1 GTSNPN and CDR2 SVGIG come from the germline V gene (reference sequence). The CDR3 totals 17 residues.

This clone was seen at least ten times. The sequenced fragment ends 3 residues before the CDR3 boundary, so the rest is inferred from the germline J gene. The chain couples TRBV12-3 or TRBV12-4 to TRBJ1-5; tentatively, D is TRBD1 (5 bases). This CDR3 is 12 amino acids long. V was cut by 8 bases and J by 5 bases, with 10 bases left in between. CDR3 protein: CASYRMDQPQHF. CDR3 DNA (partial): TGTGCCAGCTACAGGATGGATCAGCCC.

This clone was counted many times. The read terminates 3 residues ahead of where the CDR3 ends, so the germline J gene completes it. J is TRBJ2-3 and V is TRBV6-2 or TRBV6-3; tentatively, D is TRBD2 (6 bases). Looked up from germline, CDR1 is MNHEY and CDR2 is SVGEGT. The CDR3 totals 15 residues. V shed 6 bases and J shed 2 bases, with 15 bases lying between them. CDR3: CASRGGDLPTDTQYF. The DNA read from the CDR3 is TGTGCCAGCAGGGGCGGGGACTTACCCACAGATACG.

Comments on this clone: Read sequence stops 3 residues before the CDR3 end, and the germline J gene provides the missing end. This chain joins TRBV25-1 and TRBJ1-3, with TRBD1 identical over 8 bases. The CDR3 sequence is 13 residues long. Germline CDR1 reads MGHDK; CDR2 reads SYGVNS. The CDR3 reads CASREGQAGDIYF. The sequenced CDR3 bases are TGTGCCAGCAGAGAGGGACAGGCCGGAGAC.

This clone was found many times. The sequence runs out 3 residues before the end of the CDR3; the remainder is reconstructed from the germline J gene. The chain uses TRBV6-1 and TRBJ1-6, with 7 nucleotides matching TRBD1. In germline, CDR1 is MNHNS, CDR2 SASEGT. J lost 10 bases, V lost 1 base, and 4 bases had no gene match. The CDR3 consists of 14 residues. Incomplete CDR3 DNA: TGTGCCAGCAGTGAAGGACGAGGGGGCTCACCC. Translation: CASSEGRGGSP. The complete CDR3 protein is CASSEGRGGSPLHF.

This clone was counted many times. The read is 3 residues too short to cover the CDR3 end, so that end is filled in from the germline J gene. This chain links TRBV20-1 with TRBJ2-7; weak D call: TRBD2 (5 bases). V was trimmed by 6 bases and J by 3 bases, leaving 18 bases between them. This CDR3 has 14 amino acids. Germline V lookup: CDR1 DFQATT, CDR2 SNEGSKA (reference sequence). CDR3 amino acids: CSAHKASGNYEQYF. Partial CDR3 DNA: TGCAGTGCCCACAAGGCCAGCGGAAACTACGAG.

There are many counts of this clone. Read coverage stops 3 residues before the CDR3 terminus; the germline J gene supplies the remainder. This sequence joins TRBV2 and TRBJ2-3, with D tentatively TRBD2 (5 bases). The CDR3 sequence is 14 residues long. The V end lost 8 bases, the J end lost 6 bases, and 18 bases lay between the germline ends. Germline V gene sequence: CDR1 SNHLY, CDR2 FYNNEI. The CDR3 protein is CASSEGLRGDTQYF. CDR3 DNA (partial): TGTGCCAGCTCCGAAGGACTTCGCGGGGATACG.

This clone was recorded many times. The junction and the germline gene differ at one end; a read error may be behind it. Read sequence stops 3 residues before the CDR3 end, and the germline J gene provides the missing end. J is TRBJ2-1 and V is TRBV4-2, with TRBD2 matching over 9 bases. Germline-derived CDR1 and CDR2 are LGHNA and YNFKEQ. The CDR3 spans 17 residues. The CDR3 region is CASSGVRGGQTYNEQFF. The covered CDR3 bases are TGCGCCAGCAGCGGTGTGCGGGGGGGGCAGACCTACAATGAG.

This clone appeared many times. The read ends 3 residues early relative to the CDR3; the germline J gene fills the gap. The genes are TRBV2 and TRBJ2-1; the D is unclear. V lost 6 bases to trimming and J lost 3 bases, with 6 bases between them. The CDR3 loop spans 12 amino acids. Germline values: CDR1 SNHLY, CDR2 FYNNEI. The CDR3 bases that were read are TGTGCCAGCAGGAGGCACTACAATGAG. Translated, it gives CASRRHYNE. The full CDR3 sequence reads CASRRHYNEQFF. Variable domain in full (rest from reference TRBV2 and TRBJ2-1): EPEVTQTPSHQVTQMGQEVILRCVPISNHLYFYWYRQILGQKVEFLVSFYNNEISEKSEIFDDQFSVERPDGSNFTLKIRSTKLEDSAMYFCASRRHYNEQFFGPGTRLTVL.

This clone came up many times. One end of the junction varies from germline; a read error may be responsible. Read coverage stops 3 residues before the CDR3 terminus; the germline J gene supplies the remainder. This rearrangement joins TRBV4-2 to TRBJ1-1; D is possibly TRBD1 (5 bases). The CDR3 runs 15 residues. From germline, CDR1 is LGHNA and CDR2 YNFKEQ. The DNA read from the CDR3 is TGCGCCAGCAGCCAAGAACCGGGGGTGAACACTGAA. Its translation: CASSQEPGVNTE. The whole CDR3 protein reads CASSQEPGVNTEAFF.

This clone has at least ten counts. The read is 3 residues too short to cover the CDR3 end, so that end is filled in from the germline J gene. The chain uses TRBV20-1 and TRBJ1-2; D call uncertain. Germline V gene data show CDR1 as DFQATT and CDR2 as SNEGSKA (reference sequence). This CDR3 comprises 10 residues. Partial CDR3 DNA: TGCAGTGCGATGGAGCAGGTT. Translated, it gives CSAMEQV. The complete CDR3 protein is CSAMEQVYTF.

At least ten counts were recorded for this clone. The covered CDR3 bases are TGTGCCAGCAGCTTAGCGACTAACAATGAG. It encodes CASSLATNNE. The entire CDR3 sequence reads CASSLATNNEQFF. The V call is TRBV7-2, the J call TRBJ2-1; D possibly corresponds to TRBD2 (5 bases). The read stops 3 residues short of the end of the CDR3; the missing end is completed from the germline J gene. Germline V gene lookup returns CDR1 SGHTA and CDR2 FQGNSA. The CDR3 sequence is 13 residues long. Trimming took 0 bases from V and 5 from J, leaving 5 bases between them.

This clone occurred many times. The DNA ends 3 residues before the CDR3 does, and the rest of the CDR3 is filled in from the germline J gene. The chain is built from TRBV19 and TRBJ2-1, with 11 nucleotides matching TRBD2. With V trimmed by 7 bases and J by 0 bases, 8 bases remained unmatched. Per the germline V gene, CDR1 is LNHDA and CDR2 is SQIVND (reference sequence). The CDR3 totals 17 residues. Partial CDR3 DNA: TGTGCCAGTACCGCGACTAGCGGGATCCACTCCTACAATGAG. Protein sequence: CASTATSGIHSYNE. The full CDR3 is CASTATSGIHSYNEQFF. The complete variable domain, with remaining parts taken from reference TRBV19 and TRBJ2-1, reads DGGITQSPKYLFRKEGQNVTLSCEQNLNHDAMYWYRQDPGQGLRLIYYSQIVNDFQKGDIAEGYSVSREKKESFPLTVTSAQKNPTAFYLCASTATSGIHSYNEQFFGPGTRLTVL.

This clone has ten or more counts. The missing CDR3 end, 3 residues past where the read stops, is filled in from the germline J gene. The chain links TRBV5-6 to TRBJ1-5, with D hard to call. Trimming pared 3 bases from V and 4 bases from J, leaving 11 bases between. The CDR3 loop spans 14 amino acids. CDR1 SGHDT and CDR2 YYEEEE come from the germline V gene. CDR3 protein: CASSSRRANQPQHF. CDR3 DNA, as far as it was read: TGTGCCAGCAGCTCCCGTAGGGCTAATCAGCCC.